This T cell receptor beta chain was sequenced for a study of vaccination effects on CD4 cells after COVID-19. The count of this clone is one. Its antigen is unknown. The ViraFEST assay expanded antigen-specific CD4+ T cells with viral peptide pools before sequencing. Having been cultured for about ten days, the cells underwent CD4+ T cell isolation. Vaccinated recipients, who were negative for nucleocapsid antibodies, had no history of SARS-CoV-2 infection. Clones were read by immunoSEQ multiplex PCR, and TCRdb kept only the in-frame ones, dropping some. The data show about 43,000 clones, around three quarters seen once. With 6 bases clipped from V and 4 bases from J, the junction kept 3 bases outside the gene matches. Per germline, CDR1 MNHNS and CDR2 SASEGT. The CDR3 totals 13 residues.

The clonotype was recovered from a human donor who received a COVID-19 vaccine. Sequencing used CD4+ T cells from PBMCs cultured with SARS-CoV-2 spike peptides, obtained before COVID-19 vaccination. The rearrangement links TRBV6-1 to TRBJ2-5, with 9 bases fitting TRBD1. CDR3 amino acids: CASSLDRGETQYF. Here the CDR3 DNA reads TGTGCCAGCAGCCTGGACAGGGGAGAGACCCAGTACTTC.